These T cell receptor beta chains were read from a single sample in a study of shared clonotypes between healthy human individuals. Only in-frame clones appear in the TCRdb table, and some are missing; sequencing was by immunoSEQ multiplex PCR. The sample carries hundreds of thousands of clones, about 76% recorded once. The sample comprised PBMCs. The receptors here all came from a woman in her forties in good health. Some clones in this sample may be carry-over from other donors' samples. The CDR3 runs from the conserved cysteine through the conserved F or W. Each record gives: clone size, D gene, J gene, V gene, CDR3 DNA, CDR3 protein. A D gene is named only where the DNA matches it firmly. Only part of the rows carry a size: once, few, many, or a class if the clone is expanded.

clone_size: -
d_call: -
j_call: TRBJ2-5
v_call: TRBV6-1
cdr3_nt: TGTGCCAGCAGTGAAGCGCAGGGGACTCAAGAGACCCAGTACTTC
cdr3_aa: CASSEAQGTQETQYF

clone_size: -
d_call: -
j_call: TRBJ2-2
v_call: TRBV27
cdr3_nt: TGTGCCAGCAGTAGGGACGGGTCCACCGGGGAGCTGTTTTTT
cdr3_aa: CASSRDGSTGELFF

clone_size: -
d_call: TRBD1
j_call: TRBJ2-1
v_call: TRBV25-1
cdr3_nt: TGTGCCAGCAGTGAAATAGGACAGGGGGCCCACAATGAGCAGTTCTTC
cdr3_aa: CASSEIGQGAHNEQFF

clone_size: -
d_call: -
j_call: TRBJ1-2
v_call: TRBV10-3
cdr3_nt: TGTGCCATCAGTGGCGGAGCTAACTATGGCTACACCTTC
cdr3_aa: CAISGGANYGYTF

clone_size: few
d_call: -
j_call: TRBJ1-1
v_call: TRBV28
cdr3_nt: TGTGCCAGCAGTTACACTGAAGCTTTCTTT
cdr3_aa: CASSYTEAFF

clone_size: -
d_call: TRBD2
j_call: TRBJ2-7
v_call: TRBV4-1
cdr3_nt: TGCGCCAGCAGCAGGACTAGCGGGAGCTCCAGCTCCTACGAGCAGTACTTC
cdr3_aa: CASSRTSGSSSSYEQYF

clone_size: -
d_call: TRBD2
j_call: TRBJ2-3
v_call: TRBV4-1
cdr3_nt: TGCGCCAGCAGCCAAGAGAGTAGACTAGCGGGAGATACGCAGTATTTT
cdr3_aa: CASSQESRLAGDTQYF

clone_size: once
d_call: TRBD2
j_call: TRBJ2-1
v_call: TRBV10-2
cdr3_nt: TGCGCCAGCAGTTCACTAGCGGGGGCCTACAATGAGCAGTTCTTC
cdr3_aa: CASSSLAGAYNEQFF

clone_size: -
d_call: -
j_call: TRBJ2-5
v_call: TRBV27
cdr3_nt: TGTGCCAGCAGTCCACCAGGGCGTGGGCAGTACTTC
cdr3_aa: CASSPPGRGQYF

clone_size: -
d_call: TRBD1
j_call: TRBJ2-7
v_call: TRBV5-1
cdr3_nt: TGCGCCAGCAGCATACCGACAGGGGCCTACGAGCAGTACTTC
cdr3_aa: CASSIPTGAYEQYF

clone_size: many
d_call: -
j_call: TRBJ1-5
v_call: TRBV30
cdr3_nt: TGTGCCTGGACAGGGAAGGGTGGCAATCAGCCCCAGCATTTT
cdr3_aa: CAWTGKGGNQPQHF

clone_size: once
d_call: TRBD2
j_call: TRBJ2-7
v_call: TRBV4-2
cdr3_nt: TGTGCCAGCAGCCAAGATTGGCGGGAGGTCTACGAGCAGTACTTC
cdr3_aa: CASSQDWREVYEQYF

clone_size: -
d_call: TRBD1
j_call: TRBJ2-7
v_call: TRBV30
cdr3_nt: TGTGCCTGGAGTGTACACAGGGGACCCTACGAGCAGTACTTC
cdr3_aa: CAWSVHRGPYEQYF

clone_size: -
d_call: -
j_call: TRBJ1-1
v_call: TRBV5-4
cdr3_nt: TGTGCCAGCAGCCCCCAGCGCGCGCAGGGGGAAGCTTTCTTT
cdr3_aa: CASSPQRAQGEAFF

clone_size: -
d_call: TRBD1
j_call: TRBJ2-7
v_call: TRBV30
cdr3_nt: TGTGCCTGGAGTGGGGGGACAGGGACCCTATTTCGATACTACGAGCAGTACTTC
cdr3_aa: CAWSGGTGTLFRYYEQYF

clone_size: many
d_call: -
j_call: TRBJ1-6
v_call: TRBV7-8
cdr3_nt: TGTGCCAGCAGCCTCACAAGGGCCCTCCACTTT
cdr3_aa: CASSLTRALHF

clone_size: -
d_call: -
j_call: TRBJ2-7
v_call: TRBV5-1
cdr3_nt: TGCGCCAGCAGTCGGGTACAGGGAACCTACGAGCAGTACTTC
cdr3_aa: CASSRVQGTYEQYF

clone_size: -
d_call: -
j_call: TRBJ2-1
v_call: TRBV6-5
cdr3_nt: TGTGCCAGCAGTTACTCGGCGGGCCCTCGGCAGTTCTTC
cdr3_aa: CASSYSAGPRQFF

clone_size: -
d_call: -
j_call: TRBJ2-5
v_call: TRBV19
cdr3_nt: TGTGCCAGTGGTACACACGAGACCCAGTACTTC
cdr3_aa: CASGTHETQYF

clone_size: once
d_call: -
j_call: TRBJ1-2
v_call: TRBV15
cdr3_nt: TGTGCCACCAGCAAAGGAACGACAGGAAATAACTATGGCTACACCTTC
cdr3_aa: CATSKGTTGNNYGYTF

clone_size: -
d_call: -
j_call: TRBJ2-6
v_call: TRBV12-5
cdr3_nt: TGTGCTAGTGGTCTAACTCGTGCAGGACAAAGTCGGGCCAACGTCCTGACTTTC
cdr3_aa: CASGLTRAGQSRANVLTF

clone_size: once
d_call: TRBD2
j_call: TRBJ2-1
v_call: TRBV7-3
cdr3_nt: TGTGCCAGCAGCTTAACGGGCGGGAGATCCTACAATGAGCAGTTCTTC
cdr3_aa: CASSLTGGRSYNEQFF

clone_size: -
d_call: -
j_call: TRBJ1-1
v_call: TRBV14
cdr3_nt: TGTGCCAGCACCCCAAATATGAACACTGAAGCTTTCTTT
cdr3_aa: CASTPNMNTEAFF

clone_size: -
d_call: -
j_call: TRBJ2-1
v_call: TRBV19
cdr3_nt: TGTGCCAGCACACTCGGGACGGCCATCGACAATGAGCAGTTCTTC
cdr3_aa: CASTLGTAIDNEQFF

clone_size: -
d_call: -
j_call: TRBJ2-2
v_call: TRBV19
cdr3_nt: TGTGCCAGTAGACGCACAGCGAACACCGGGGAGCTGTTTTTT
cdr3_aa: CASRRTANTGELFF

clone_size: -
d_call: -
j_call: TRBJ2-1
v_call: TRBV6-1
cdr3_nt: TGTGCCAGCAGACCAGGGGCGGGTGAGCAGTTCTTC
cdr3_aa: CASRPGAGEQFF

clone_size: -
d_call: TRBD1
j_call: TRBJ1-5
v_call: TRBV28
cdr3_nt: TGTGCCAGCAGTGGGACAGGGGGGGCTCAGCCCCAGCATTTT
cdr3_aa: CASSGTGGAQPQHF

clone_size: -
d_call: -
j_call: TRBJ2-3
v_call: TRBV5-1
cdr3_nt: TGCGCCAGCAGCTTGGGGGATGGGTTGGGCACAGATACGCAGTATTTT
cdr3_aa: CASSLGDGLGTDTQYF

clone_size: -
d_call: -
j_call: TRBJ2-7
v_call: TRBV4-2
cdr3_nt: TGTGCCAGCAGCTTCGGGGGGCCCTACGAGCAGTACTTC
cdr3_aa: CASSFGGPYEQYF

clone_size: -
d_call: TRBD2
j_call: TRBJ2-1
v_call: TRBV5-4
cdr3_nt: TGTGCCAGCAGCTCAGCGGGAGGGCCCTCCTACAATGAGCAGTTCTTC
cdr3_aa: CASSSAGGPSYNEQFF

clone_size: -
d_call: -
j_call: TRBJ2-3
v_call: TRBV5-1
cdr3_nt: TGCGCCAGCAGCTATAGCGTCCCCCCGGCAGATACGCAGTATTTT
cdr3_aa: CASSYSVPPADTQYF

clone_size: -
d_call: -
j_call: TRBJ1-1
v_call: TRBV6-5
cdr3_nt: TGTGCCAGCAGTTACTCCGAGATACAGGGAAACACTGAAGCTTTCTTT
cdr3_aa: CASSYSEIQGNTEAFF

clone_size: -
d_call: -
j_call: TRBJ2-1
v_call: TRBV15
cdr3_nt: TGTGCCACCAGCAGAGAGGGCCCATGGGACAATGAGCAGTTCTTC
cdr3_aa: CATSREGPWDNEQFF

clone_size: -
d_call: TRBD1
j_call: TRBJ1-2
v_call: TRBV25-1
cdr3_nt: TGTGCCAGCAGGGCAGGGGGTCGCTATGGCTACACCTTC
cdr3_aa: CASRAGGRYGYTF

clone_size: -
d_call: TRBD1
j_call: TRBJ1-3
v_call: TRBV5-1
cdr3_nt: TGCGCCAGCAGCTTGGGCGGACAGGGAGGAAACACCATATATTTT
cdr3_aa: CASSLGGQGGNTIYF

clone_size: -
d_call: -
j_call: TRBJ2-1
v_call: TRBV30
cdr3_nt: TGTGCCTGGAGTGTGGACGGACCCTACAATGAGCAGTTCTTC
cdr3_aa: CAWSVDGPYNEQFF

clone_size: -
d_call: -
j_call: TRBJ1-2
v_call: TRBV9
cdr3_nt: TGTGCCAGCAGCGTAGGGGTAGGGGATAGCGGCTACACCTTC
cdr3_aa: CASSVGVGDSGYTF

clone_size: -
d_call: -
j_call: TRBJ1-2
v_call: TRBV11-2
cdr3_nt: TGTGCCAGCAACCGAGGGGGGGACTACACCTTC
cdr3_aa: CASNRGGDYTF

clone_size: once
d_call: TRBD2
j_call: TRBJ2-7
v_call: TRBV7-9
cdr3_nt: TGTGCCAGCAGCTTCCGGGACTACTCCTACGAGCAGTACTTC
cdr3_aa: CASSFRDYSYEQYF

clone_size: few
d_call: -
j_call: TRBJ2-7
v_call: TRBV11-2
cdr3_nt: TGTGCCAGCACCTCCGGAGGGGGTAACGAGCAGTACTTC
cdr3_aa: CASTSGGGNEQYF

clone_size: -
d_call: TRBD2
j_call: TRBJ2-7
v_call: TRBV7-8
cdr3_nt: TGTGCCAGCAGCGCTACGGGACTAGCGAGCGAGCAGTACTTC
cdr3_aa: CASSATGLASEQYF

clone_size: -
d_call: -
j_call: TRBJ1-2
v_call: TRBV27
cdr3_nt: TGTGCCAGCAGTTTAGTGCCTTTAGCGGCATGGGGCTACACCTTC
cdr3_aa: CASSLVPLAAWGYTF

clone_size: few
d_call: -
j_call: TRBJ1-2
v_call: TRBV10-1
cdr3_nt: TGCGCCAGCAGTGGACAGCGAAATTATGGCTACACCTTC
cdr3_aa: CASSGQRNYGYTF

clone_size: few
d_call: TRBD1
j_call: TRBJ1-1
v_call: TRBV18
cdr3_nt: TGTGCCAGCTCGTCCGGGACACAGGGGTACACTGAAGCTTTCTTT
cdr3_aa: CASSSGTQGYTEAFF

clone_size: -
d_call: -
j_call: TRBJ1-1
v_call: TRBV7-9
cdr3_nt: TGTGCCAGCAGCTTAGGGCTAACAGCAGAAGCTTTCTTT
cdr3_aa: CASSLGLTAEAFF

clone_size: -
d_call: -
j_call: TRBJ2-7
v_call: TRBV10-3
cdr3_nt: TGTGCCACCAGGGGTGGAGCTGAATTAGTCGACGAGCAGTACTTC
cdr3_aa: CATRGGAELVDEQYF

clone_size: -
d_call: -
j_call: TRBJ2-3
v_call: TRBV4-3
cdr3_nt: TGCGCCAGCAGCCCAAGGCCAGCTAGCACAGATACGCAGTATTTT
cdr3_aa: CASSPRPASTDTQYF

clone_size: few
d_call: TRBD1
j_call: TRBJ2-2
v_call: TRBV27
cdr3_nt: TGTGCCAGCGGACGGGACAGCCACACCGGGGAGCTGTTTTTT
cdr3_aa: CASGRDSHTGELFF

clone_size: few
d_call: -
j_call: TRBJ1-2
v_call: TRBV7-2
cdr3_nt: TGTGCCAGCAGCTTATACTCGACCCCGGGACACAACTATGGCTACACCTTC
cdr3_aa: CASSLYSTPGHNYGYTF

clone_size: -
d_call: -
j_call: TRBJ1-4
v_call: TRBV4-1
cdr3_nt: TGCGCCAGCAGCCGCTCTTCAATTTGGGGGCGGGCAGGCGAAAAACTGTTTTTT
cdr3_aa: CASSRSSIWGRAGEKLFF

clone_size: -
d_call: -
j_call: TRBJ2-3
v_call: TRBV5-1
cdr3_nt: TGCGCCAGCAGATCGGAGGGTACAGATACGCAGTATTTT
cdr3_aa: CASRSEGTDTQYF

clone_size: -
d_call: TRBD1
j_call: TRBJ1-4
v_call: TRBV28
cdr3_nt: TGTGCCAGCAGTTCGCCCCGCGCCAACAGGGGGGAAAAACTGTTTTTT
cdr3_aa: CASSSPRANRGEKLFF

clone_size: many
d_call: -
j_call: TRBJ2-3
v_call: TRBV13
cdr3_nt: TGTGCCAGCAGCTTAGGGGGGTCTTTCACAGATACGCAGTATTTT
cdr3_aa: CASSLGGSFTDTQYF

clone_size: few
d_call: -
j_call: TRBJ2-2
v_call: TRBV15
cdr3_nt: TGTGCCACCAGCAGAGATCGTGAGGCGAACACCGGGGAGCTGTTTTTT
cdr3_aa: CATSRDREANTGELFF

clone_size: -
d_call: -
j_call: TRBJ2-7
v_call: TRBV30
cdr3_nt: TGTGCCTGGAGTGACGGAATATCCTACGAGCAGTACTTC
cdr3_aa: CAWSDGISYEQYF

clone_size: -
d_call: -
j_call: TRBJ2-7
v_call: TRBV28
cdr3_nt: TGTGCCAGCAGTTCCGGTGCAGGGTACGCCTACGAGCAGTACTTC
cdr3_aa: CASSSGAGYAYEQYF

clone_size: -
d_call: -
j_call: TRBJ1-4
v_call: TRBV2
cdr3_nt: TGTGCCAGCAGTGAAGAGGGTTTAGTAGCTAATGAAAAACTGTTTTTT
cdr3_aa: CASSEEGLVANEKLFF

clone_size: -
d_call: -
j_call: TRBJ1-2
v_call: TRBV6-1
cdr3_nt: TGTGCCAGCAGACTGGGAAGGGTCGGGGACTATGGCTACACCTTC
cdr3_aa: CASRLGRVGDYGYTF

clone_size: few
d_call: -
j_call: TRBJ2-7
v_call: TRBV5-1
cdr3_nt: TGCGCCAGCAGCTTGGCAGGTTCCTACGAGCAGTACTTC
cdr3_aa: CASSLAGSYEQYF

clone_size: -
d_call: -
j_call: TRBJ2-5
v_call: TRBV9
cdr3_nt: TGTGCCAGCAGCTCCCGAGGTAAAGAGACCCAGTACTTC
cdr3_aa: CASSSRGKETQYF